This TCR beta chain stems from a study of cytomegalovirus exposure and HLA in healthy donors. Looking at the study overall: One earlier analysis, a look at 150 million to 200 million T cells, found fewer than 140 million unique TCR beta sequences.

The study ran its PCR with 60 Vbeta and 13 Jbeta primers. Profiled with immunoSEQ multiplex PCR; TCRdb holds only in-frame clones, not every one. The table records tens of thousands of clones, 75% to 85% of them present only once. V was trimmed by 3 bases and J by 7 bases, leaving 7 bases between them. Germline loops: CDR1 MNHEY, CDR2 SMNVEV (reference sequence). CDR3 size: 12 residues. Sequencing used PBMCs. V is TRBV27 and J is TRBJ1-5; D is uncertain. The clonotype comes from a woman aged 40 to 49 in good health and CMV-seronegative. Here the CDR3 DNA reads TGTGCCAGCAGTTTCGACGGGCAGCCCCAGCATTTT. Translation: CASSFDGQPQHF.